The 7 T cell receptor beta chains below all came from one sample that was sequenced in a study of cytomegalovirus exposure and HLA in healthy donors. With 60 Vbeta and 13 Jbeta primers, the PCR was carried out. Sequencing used immunoSEQ multiplex PCR; TCRdb keeps in-frame clones, though not all of them. The sample consists of some 120,000 clones, around 77% of them appearing once. Sequenced input: PBMCs. Every receptor here comes from a young man in good health and CMV-seropositive.

The CDR3 loop is CASSTSLTGGTEAFF. The CDR3 bases are TGTGCCAGTAGTACCTCTTTGACAGGGGGGACTGAAGCTTTCTTT. The rearrangement links TRBV19 to TRBJ1-1, with 9 bases matching TRBD1. Germline V gene lookup returns CDR1 LNHDA and CDR2 SQIVND (reference sequence). The J segment lost 5 bases and the V segment lost 4 bases, leaving 8 bases of the junction unmatched. This CDR3 is 15 amino acids long.

The genes are TRBV4-2 and TRBJ2-6; no clear D. Trimming removed 6 bases at V and 4 bases at J, with 13 bases between. The length of the CDR3 is 15 residues. Germline V CDR1 and CDR2: LGHNA, YNFKEQ. The CDR3 DNA reads TGTGCCAGCAGTCGACTTCTTGCCGGGGCCAACGTCCTGACTTTC. This translates into CASSRLLAGANVLTF.

The chain recombines TRBV19 with TRBJ1-5; D remains ambiguous. V gave up 1 base and J gave up 10 bases, with 17 bases separating them. The length of the CDR3 is 15 residues. Germline CDR1 reads LNHDA; CDR2 reads SQIVND (reference sequence). The DNA of the CDR3 is TGTGCCAGTAGTATAGGTGGCTTACGACTCTACCCCCAGCATTTT. Residues: CASSIGGLRLYPQHF.

The chain recombines TRBV5-6 with TRBJ2-7, with D perhaps matching TRBD2 (5 bases). V gave up 4 bases and J gave up 3 bases, with 8 bases separating them. Germline V gene lookup returns CDR1 SGHDT and CDR2 YYEEEE. The CDR3 runs to 12 residues. The CDR3 DNA is TGTGCCAGCAGCACCGGACTCTACGAGCAGTACTTC. Amino acids: CASSTGLYEQYF. Using reference TRBV5-6 and TRBJ2-7 for the parts outside the CDR3, the full variable domain is DAGVTQSPTHLIKTRGQQVTLRCSPKSGHDTVSWYQQALGQGPQFIFQYYEEEERQRGNFPDRFSGHQFPNYSSELNVNALLLGDSALYLCASSTGLYEQYFGPGTRLTVT.

The CDR3 coding sequence is TGTGCCAGCAGTTACGGGGGCCTTTCTGAAAAACTGTTTTTT. It is translated as CASSYGGLSEKLFF. The rearrangement joins TRBV6-5 to TRBJ1-4; D may be TRBD1 (6 bases). This CDR3 has 14 amino acids. Trimming stripped 2 bases from V and 7 bases from J, with 11 bases between. The germline V gene encodes CDR1 MNHEY and CDR2 SVGAGI.

In regard to this clone: A read error may account for a junction end that differs from germline. The V call is TRBV6-4, the J call TRBJ2-1; possible D gene TRBD2, 6 bases. The germline gives CDR1 MRHNA, CDR2 SNTAGT. The CDR3 has 12 amino acids. The CDR3 reads CASIDPSDEQFF. CDR3 bases: TGTGCCAGCATTGACCCTAGCGATGAGCAGTTCTTC.

This clone was found a few times. The CDR3 sequence: CASSFDRGTSEAFF. Here the CDR3 DNA reads TGTGCCAGTAGTTTTGACAGAGGAACCAGCGAAGCTTTCTTT. This sequence joins TRBV19 and TRBJ1-1, with a weak D call TRBD1 (5 bases). Germline assignment: CDR1 LNHDA and CDR2 SQIVND (reference sequence). The V gene lost 5 bases and the J gene lost 8 bases, with 18 bases spanning the gap. There are 14 residues in the CDR3.